The rows below give T cell receptor beta chains drawn from one sample of a study of blood T cell repertoires in COVID-19. The repertoire was sequenced with immunoSEQ multiplex PCR; TCRdb's copy has only in-frame clones and lacks some. This table has about 91,000 clones, roughly 88% appearing once. The sequenced sample consisted of peripheral blood. The source of these receptors is a woman in her 70s with acute or convalescent COVID-19. Both conserved end residues are part of each CDR3. The order of the fields is clone size, V gene, D gene, J gene, CDR3 DNA, CDR3 protein. D genes are given only for firm matches. Part of the rows lack a size; the others show once, few, many or a class for expanded clones.

>-|TRBV9|TRBD1|TRBJ2-1
TGTGCCAGCAGCACACGGGGACAGTCACTATACAATGAGCAGTTCTTC
CASSTRGQSLYNEQFF
>-|TRBV7-9|TRBD1|TRBJ2-7
TGTGCCAGCAGCTCACAGACAGGGGGGGCTTCCTACGAGCAGTACTTC
CASSSQTGGASYEQYF
>-|TRBV5-1|-|TRBJ1-1
TGCGCCAGCAGAGGACAGACGGTCACCATGAACACTGAAGCTTTCTTT
CASRGQTVTMNTEAFF
>-|TRBV7-2|TRBD2|TRBJ2-1
TGTGCCAGCAGCTCCTCAGGGAGACGGGGGGATGAGCAGTTCTTC
CASSSSGRRGDEQFF
>-|TRBV25-1|-|TRBJ1-6
TGTGCCAGCAGTGACGGAGTTTCACCCCTCCACTTT
CASSDGVSPLHF
>once|TRBV10-2|-|TRBJ1-6
TGCGCCACTTTTGGGACACCTAATTCACCCCTCCACTTT
CATFGTPNSPLHF
>-|TRBV7-9|-|TRBJ2-7
TGTGCCAGCAGCTCACAGGTCCCGTACGAGCAGTACTTC
CASSSQVPYEQYF
>-|TRBV10-1|TRBD1|TRBJ1-2
TGCGCCAGCAGCTCCGGGACAGGGAACTATGGCTACACCTTC
CASSSGTGNYGYTF
>-|TRBV9|TRBD1|TRBJ2-5
TGTGCCAGCAGCGTCGGGACAGGGGGGTTAGAGACCCAGTACTTC
CASSVGTGGLETQYF
>-|TRBV18|TRBD1|TRBJ1-2
TGTGCCAGCTCACCCCCGGGACAGGGACATAACTATGGCTACACCTTC
CASSPPGQGHNYGYTF
>-|TRBV2|TRBD1|TRBJ1-5
TGTGCCAGCAGTGAACGACAGGGTATCGATCAGCCCCAGCATTTT
CASSERQGIDQPQHF
>few|TRBV14|-|TRBJ1-6
TGTGCCAGCAGCCAATCGGGTCCCTATTCACCCCTCCACTTT
CASSQSGPYSPLHF
>-|TRBV6-5|-|TRBJ1-5
TGTGCCAGCAGGGACAGCCATAGCAATCAGCCCCAGCATTTT
CASRDSHSNQPQHF
>-|TRBV2|TRBD1|TRBJ1-5
TGTGCCAGCAGCGGGACAGGGTTGGTTCGGGATCAGCCCCAGCATTTT
CASSGTGLVRDQPQHF
>-|TRBV24-1|TRBD1|TRBJ1-2
TGTGCCACCAGTGATGGACAGGGGAATGGCTACACCTTC
CATSDGQGNGYTF
>-|TRBV20-1|TRBD2|TRBJ2-1
TGCAGTGCTGCCCCCAGACTAGCAGAGTTCTTC
CSAAPRLAEFF
>-|TRBV7-3|TRBD1|TRBJ2-1
TGTGCCAGCAGCGGGGGACAGGGGTACAATGAGCAGTTCTTC
CASSGGQGYNEQFF
>few|TRBV18|-|TRBJ2-4
TGTGCCAGCTCACCACCACAGGGATTCATTCAGTACTTC
CASSPPQGFIQYF
>-|TRBV7-3|-|TRBJ2-2
TGTGCCAGCAGCTTAAGGGGCCCCGACACCGGGGAGCTGTTTTTT
CASSLRGPDTGELFF
>-|TRBV27|-|TRBJ1-2
TGTGCCAGCAGTTCTAGGGGCCACTATGGCTACACCTTC
CASSSRGHYGYTF
>-|TRBV9|-|TRBJ1-1
TGTGCCAGCAGCCCGCCTACAGGGCCCGCTACTGAAGCTTTCTTT
CASSPPTGPATEAFF
>-|TRBV7-9|-|TRBJ1-1
TGTGCCAGCAGCTTAGATTTTGACGCGGGCACTGAAGCTTTCTTT
CASSLDFDAGTEAFF
>-|TRBV29-1|TRBD1|TRBJ2-7
TGCAGCGTTGTCGGGACAGGGAGCTCCTACGAGCAGTACTTC
CSVVGTGSSYEQYF
>-|TRBV5-4|-|TRBJ2-1
TGTGCCAGCAGCCGAGACATTACGGCCTACAATGAGCAGTTCTTC
CASSRDITAYNEQFF
>-|TRBV7-2|TRBD1|TRBJ1-1
TGTGCCAGCAGCCCCGACAGGGGGAGGGACACTGAAGCTTTCTTT
CASSPDRGRDTEAFF
>-|TRBV23-1|TRBD1|TRBJ1-5
TGCGCCAGCAGACAGGACAGGTCTTTCATTCAGCCCCAGCATTTT
CASRQDRSFIQPQHF
>-|TRBV11-2|-|TRBJ2-7
TGTGCCAGCAGCCAAGGTACTAACGAGCAGTACTTC
CASSQGTNEQYF
>-|TRBV18|-|TRBJ1-4
TGTGCCAGCTCACCACGGGCTGAGCGGTCAACTAATGAAAAACTGTTTTTT
CASSPRAERSTNEKLFF
>-|TRBV27|-|TRBJ2-2
TGTGCCTCCCGGCCCACGGAGAACTTCTGGGAGCTGTTTTTT
CASRPTENFWELFF
>-|TRBV15|-|TRBJ1-1
TGTGCCACCAGCAGAGACAGGGCACGGACTGAAGCTTTCTTT
CATSRDRARTEAFF
>-|TRBV2|-|TRBJ1-2
TGTGCCAGCAGTGAGTTGCAGGCACCCTCCTATGGCTACACCTTC
CASSELQAPSYGYTF
>-|TRBV5-1|TRBD1|TRBJ2-1
TGCGCCAGCAGCCCGGGGGTGGGACAGGCAAGCAATGAGCAGTTCTTC
CASSPGVGQASNEQFF
>-|TRBV7-9|-|TRBJ2-2
TGTGCCAGCAGCCACGGGGGGCTACGTAAGACCGGGGAGCTGTTTTTT
CASSHGGLRKTGELFF
>-|TRBV5-4|-|TRBJ1-3
TGTGCCAGCAGCTTGGCGGCCGGGATCTCTGGAAACACCATATATTTT
CASSLAAGISGNTIYF
>-|TRBV30|-|TRBJ1-2
TGTGCCTGGGAATCCGCGGGAAAGGGGTATGGCTACACCTTC
CAWESAGKGYGYTF
>-|TRBV19|-|TRBJ1-1
TGTGCCAGTACCAGGAGAGGTGCAGGGATGAACACTGAAGCTTTCTTT
CASTRRGAGMNTEAFF
>-|TRBV10-3|TRBD2|TRBJ2-2
TGTGCCATCAGTGAGTCAGGAGCACTAGCGGGAGGAATCAACGGGGAGCTGTTTTTT
CAISESGALAGGINGELFF
>-|TRBV6-6|TRBD1|TRBJ1-1
TGTGCCAGCAGTTACCAAAACAGGGGTTTTGAAGCTTTCTTT
CASSYQNRGFEAFF
>-|TRBV4-1|-|TRBJ2-1
TGCGCCAGCAGCCAAGGCCCCGGAGAAAATGAGCAGTTCTTC
CASSQGPGENEQFF
>-|TRBV6-5|-|TRBJ1-1
TGTGCCAGCAGGAGATCGTCCAACACTGAAGCTTTCTTT
CASRRSSNTEAFF
>-|TRBV5-4|-|TRBJ2-2
TGTGCCAGCAGCTCGGGACTGTCCCCGGGGGAGCTGTTTTTT
CASSSGLSPGELFF
>-|TRBV7-9|-|TRBJ2-3
TGTGCCAGCAGCTTCCCACAGGCGACAGATACGCAGTATTTT
CASSFPQATDTQYF
>once|TRBV7-9|TRBD1|TRBJ1-3
TGTGCCAGCAGCTTAGCTAATCCGGACAGGGAGGGAAACACCATATATTTT
CASSLANPDREGNTIYF
>-|TRBV6-2/TRBV6-3|-|TRBJ2-7
TGTGCCAGCAGTTACGGGGGGGCGGATCTTTCCTACGAGCAGTACTTC
CASSYGGADLSYEQYF
>-|TRBV4-2|-|TRBJ1-2
TGTGCCAGCAGCCACCGACTAGGGTTTGATGGCTACACCTTC
CASSHRLGFDGYTF
>-|TRBV23-1|TRBD1|TRBJ2-4
TGCGCCAGCAGCCAAAGGGGTAGACAGGGAACAGACATTCAGTACTTC
CASSQRGRQGTDIQYF
>-|TRBV7-2|TRBD2|TRBJ2-4
TGTGCCAGCAGCTTAGTAGGCGGCGGGAGGGACAAAAACATTCAGTACTTC
CASSLVGGGRDKNIQYF